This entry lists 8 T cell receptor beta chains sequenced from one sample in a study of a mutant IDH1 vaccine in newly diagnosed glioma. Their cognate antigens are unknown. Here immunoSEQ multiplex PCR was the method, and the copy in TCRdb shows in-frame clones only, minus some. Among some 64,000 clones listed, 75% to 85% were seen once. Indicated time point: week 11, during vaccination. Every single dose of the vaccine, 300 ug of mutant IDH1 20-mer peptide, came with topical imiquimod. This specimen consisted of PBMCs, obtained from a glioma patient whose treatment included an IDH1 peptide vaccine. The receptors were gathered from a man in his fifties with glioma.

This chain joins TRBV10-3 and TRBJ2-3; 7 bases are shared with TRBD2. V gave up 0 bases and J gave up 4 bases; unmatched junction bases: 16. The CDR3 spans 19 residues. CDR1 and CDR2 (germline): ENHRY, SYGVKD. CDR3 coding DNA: TGTGCCATCAGTGAGTCGATGGCGGGAGTCCGCTCCGAGGCAGATACGCAGTATTTT. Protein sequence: CAISESMAGVRSEADTQYF.

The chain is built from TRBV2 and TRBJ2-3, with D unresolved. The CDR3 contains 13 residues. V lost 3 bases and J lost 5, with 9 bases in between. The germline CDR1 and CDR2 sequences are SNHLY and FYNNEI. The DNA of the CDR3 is TGTGCCAGCAGTGATCAGCCTTTAGATACGCAGTATTTT. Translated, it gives CASSDQPLDTQYF.

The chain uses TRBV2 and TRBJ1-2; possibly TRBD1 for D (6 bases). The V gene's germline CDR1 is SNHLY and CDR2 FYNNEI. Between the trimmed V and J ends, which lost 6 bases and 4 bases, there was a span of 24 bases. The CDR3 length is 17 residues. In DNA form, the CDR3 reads TGTGCCAGCAGCAACTTCCCAGGGGCCACCGGGAGCTATGGCTACACCTTC. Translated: CASSNFPGATGSYGYTF.

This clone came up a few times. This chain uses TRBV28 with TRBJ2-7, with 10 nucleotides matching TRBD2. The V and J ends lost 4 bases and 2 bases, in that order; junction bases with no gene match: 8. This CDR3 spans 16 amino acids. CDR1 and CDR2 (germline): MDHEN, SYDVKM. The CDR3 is CASSYTSGTVPYEQYF. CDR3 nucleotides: TGTGCCAGCAGTTACACTAGCGGGACCGTGCCCTACGAGCAGTACTTC.

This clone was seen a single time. The CDR3: CSARLGVTQYF. The CDR3 nucleotides are TGCAGTGCTAGGTTGGGCGTCACGCAGTATTTT. The chain links TRBV20-1 to TRBJ2-3; D gene unclear. Trimming took 3 bases from V and 9 from J, leaving 10 bases between them. Germline V gives CDR1 DFQATT, CDR2 SNEGSKA (reference sequence). The CDR3 totals 11 residues.

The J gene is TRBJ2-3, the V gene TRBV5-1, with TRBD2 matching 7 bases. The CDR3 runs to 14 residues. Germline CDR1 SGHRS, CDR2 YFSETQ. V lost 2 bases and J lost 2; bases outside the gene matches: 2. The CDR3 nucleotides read TGCGCCAGCAGCTTTAGCGGGTACACAGATACGCAGTATTTT. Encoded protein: CASSFSGYTDTQYF.

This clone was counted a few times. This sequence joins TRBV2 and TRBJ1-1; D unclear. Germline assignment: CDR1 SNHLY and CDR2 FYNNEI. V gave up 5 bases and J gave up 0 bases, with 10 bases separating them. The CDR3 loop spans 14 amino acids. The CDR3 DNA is TGTGCCAGCAGTCGGGGTATTTTGAACACTGAAGCTTTCTTT. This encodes CASSRGILNTEAFF.

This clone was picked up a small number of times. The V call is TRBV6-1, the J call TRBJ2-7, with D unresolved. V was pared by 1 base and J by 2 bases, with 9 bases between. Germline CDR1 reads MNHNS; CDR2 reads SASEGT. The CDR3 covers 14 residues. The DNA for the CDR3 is TGTGCCAGCAGTGAAGGCCTAGGCACCTACGAGCAGTACTTC. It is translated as CASSEGLGTYEQYF.